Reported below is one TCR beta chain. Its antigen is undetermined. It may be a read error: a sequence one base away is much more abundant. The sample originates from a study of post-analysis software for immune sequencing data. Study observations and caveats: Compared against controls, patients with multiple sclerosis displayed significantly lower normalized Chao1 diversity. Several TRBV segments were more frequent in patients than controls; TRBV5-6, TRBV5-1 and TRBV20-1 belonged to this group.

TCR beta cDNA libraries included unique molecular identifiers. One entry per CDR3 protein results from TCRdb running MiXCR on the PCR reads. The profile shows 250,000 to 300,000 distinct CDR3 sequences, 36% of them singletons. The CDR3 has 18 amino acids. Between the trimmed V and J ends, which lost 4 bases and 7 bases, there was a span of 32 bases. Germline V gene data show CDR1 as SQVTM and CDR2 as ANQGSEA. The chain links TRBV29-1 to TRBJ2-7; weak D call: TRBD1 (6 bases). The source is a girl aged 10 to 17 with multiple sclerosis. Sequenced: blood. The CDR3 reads CSVARPQGNRNSYNEQYF. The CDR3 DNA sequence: TGCAGCGTTGCGCGACCACAGGGAAACCGTAACTCCTACAATGAGCAGTACTTC.